Only a few counts were recorded for the clone carrying this T cell receptor beta chain. Its antigen is unknown. Clones were read by immunoSEQ multiplex PCR, and TCRdb kept only the in-frame ones, dropping some. This sample has roughly 80,000 clones, with under 80% found just once. The sample originates from a study of radiotherapy plus CTLA-4 blockade in lung cancer. The wider study: Objective responses were documented in 15% to 20% of patients, with disease control in about 29%.

This CDR3 is built from 15 residues. The germline V gene has CDR1 LNHDA and CDR2 SQIVND (reference sequence). The junction had 6 bases not matched to a gene; V was cut back by 6 bases and J by 7 bases. Receiving focal radiation plus CTLA-4 blockade with ipilimumab were patients who had chemo-refractory metastatic non-small-cell lung cancer. The study's findings and limits: In blood, TCR clones derived from the tumor expanded after radiotherapy plus ipilimumab. The best prediction of response reportedly came from early blood T cell clone dynamics, with interferon-beta.

The sequenced sample was peripheral blood, obtained from a patient treated with radiotherapy plus ipilimumab. The rearrangement uses TRBV19 and TRBJ2-1; 13 nucleotides line up with TRBD2. The sequence derives from a human donor with non-small cell lung cancer who had a partial response to radiotherapy plus ipilimumab. Some clones in this sample may be carry-over from other donors' samples. The CDR3 DNA is TGTGCCAGTAGCAAACTAGCGGGAGGGCCGAATGAGCAGTTCTTC. This sequence encodes CASSKLAGGPNEQFF. Complete variable domain (other parts from reference TRBV19 and TRBJ2-1): DGGITQSPKYLFRKEGQNVTLSCEQNLNHDAMYWYRQDPGQGLRLIYYSQIVNDFQKGDIAEGYSVSREKKESFPLTVTSAQKNPTAFYLCASSKLAGGPNEQFFGPGTRLTVL.